This T cell receptor (beta chain) was found in a study of cytomegalovirus exposure and HLA in healthy donors. Remarks on this clone: Its antigen is not identified.

Study observations and caveats: The investigators catalogued under 200 TCR beta chains as cytomegalovirus-associated.

TCRdb's table, derived via immunoSEQ multiplex PCR, lists solely in-frame clones and lacks some. This repertoire shows some 210,000 clones, 87% found once; its top ten account for more than 1.5%. This receptor was obtained from a woman under 30 in good health and CMV-seropositive. What was sequenced was PBMCs.

The DNA for the CDR3 is TGTGCCATACTACCGAGCTCTGGGGCCAACGTCCTGACTTTC. It encodes CAILPSSGANVLTF. V usage is TRBV10-3 and J usage is TRBJ2-6; D is unresolved. There are 14 residues in the CDR3. The V end was cut by 9 bases, the J end by 0 bases, with 9 bases between. CDR1 and CDR2 from the germline V gene are ENHRY and SYGVKD.